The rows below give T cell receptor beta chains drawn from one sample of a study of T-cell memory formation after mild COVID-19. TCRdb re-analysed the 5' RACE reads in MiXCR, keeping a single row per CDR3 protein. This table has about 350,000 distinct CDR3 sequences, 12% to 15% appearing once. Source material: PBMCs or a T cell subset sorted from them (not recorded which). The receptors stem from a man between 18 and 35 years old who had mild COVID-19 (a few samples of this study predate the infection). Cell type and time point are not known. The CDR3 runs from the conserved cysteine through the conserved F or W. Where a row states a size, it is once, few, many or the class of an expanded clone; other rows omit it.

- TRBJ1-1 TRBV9 CASSFRTGTEAFF
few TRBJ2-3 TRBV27 CASIGEGDTQYF
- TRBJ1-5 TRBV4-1 CASSHPGQGFGNQPQHF
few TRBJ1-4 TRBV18 CASSPRTGVNEKLFF
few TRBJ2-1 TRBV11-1 CASHGGQDRGSYNEQFF
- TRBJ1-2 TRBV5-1 CASSLGSIYGYTF
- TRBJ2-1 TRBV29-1 CSVATGGAGSDEQFF
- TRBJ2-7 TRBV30 CAWSDGGTYEQYF
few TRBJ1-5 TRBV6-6 CATRPAYSNQPQHF
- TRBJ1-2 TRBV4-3 CASSRDTGGGYTF
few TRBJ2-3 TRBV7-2 CASSLPRAGVISTDTQYF
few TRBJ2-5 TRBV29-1 CSVDSGGETQYF
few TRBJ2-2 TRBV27 CASSLKGTGELFF
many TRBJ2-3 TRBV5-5 CASSLHGILTDTQYF
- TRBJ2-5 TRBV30 CAWSRGMGETQYF
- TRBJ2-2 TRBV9 CASSIRQGPNTGELFF
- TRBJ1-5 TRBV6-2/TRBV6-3 CASSYSRQGNQPQHF
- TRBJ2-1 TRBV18 CASSPPGQGVYNEQFF
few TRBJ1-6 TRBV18 CASRADQDSPLHF
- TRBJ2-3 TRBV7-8 CASSFEGGSTDTQYF
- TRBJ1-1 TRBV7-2 CASSLDGLGTEAFF
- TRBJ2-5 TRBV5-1 CASSLEPASIRQETQYF
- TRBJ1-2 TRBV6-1 CASSELGVAYGYTF
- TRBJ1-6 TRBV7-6 CASRGTGRDSPLHF
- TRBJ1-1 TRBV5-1 CASSSGPDTEAFF
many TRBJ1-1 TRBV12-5 CASEREASRAEAFF
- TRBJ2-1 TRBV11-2 CASSLTGTEQFF
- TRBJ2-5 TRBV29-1 CSVRDRVWETQYF
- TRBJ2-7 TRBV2 CASSEALLRSSEGEQYF
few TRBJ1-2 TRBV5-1 CASSLEPPRRRGDGYTF
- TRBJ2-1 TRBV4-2 CASRHSGGYNEQFF
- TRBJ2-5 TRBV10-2 CASSDGHQETQYF
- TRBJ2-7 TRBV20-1 CSARLQGESYEQYF
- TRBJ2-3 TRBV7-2 CASSSDSVRDTQYF